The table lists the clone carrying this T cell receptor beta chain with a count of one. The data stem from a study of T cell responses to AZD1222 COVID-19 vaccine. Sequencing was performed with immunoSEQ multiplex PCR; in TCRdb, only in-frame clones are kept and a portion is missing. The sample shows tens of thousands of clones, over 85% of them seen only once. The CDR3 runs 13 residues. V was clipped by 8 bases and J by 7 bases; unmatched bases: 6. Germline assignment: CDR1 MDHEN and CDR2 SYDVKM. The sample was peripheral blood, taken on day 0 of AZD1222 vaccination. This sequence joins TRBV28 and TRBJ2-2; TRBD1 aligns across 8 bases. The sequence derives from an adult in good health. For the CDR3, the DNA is TGTGCCAGCTACCAGGGGGCTGGCGGGGAGCTGTTTTTT. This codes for CASYQGAGGELFF.